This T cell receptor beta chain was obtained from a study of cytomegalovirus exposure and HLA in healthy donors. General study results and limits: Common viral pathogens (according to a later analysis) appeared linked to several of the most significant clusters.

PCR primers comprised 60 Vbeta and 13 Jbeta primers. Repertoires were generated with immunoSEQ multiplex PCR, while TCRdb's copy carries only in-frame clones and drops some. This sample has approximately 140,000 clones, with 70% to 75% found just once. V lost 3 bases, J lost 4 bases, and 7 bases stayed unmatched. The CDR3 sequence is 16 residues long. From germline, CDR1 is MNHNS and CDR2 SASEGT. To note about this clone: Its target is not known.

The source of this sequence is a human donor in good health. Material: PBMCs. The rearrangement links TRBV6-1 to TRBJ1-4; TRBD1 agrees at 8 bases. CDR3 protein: CASSDPRGPGNEKLFF. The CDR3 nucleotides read TGTGCCAGCAGTGACCCCAGGGGGCCTGGTAATGAAAAACTGTTTTTT.